One sample yielded the 5 T cell receptor beta chains listed below, sequenced in a study of T cells in Graves' hyperthyroidism and ophthalmopathy. RNA transcripts were the template for amplifying TCR beta CDR3 regions. Primed by the HTBI set, a first-round RT-PCR was run on the TCR CDR3. One entry per CDR3 protein, called by TCRdb with MiXCR from the multiplex PCR reads. The sample includes 500,000 to 650,000 distinct CDR3 sequences, 46% of them seen just once. The sample consisted of peripheral blood or thyroid tissue (not recorded which). These receptor sequences come from an adult woman with Graves' disease, either hyperthyroidism or ophthalmopathy (not recorded which).

This clonotype showed up many times. The chain couples TRBV10-3 to TRBJ1-6, with 7 positions matching TRBD1. The V gene's germline CDR1 is ENHRY and CDR2 SYGVKD. Trimming at V came to 10 bases and at J to 8 bases, leaving 8 bases not matched to a gene. The CDR3 extends over 13 amino acids. CDR3 loop: CASRDSLDSPLHF. The CDR3 nucleotides read TGTGCCAGCCGGGACAGCTTAGATTCACCCCTCCACTTT.

This clonotype was found once. CDR3 loop: CATSPGGSQETQYF. CDR3 coding DNA: TGTGCCACCAGTCCCGGGGGGTCTCAAGAGACCCAGTACTTC. The V call is TRBV24-1, the J call TRBJ2-5, with 7 bases fitting TRBD2. This CDR3 is built from 14 residues. The germline gives CDR1 KGHDR, CDR2 SFDVKD. The trim removed 6 bases at V and 2 bases at J, leaving 5 bases unmatched.

This clonotype was seen many times. The J gene is TRBJ1-1, the V gene TRBV20-1; D remains unclear. V was clipped by 0 bases and J by 4 bases, with 15 bases between them. Germline CDR1 DFQATT, CDR2 SNEGSKA (reference sequence). The CDR3 is made up of 15 amino acids. This CDR3 is CSARDLGGISTEAFF. The CDR3 DNA reads TGCAGTGCTAGAGATCTGGGCGGTATTAGCACTGAAGCTTTCTTT.

This clonotype came up many times. V usage is TRBV28 and J usage is TRBJ2-7; 11 bases fit TRBD2. Germline V gives CDR1 MDHEN, CDR2 SYDVKM. The V gene end was trimmed by 8 bases and the J gene end by 2 bases; junction bases not matched to a gene: 8. The CDR3 has 15 residues. CDR3 bases: TGTGCCAGCGGTATTCGGGGACTAGCGGCCTACGAGCAGTACTTC. It encodes CASGIRGLAAYEQYF. The whole variable domain, remainder taken from reference TRBV28 and TRBJ2-7, is DVKVTQSSRYLVKRTGEKVFLECVQDMDHENMFWYRQDPGLGLRLIYFSYDVKMKEKGDIPEGYSVSREKKERFSLILESASTNQTSMYLCASGIRGLAAYEQYFGPGTRLTVT.

This rearrangement joins TRBV29-1 to TRBJ1-2, with D possibly being TRBD1 (5 bases). Germline V lookup: CDR1 SQVTM, CDR2 ANQGSEA. The CDR3 covers 10 residues. Trimming left V 6 bases short and J 4 bases short, with 6 bases between. The CDR3 nucleotides are TGCAGCGTCGGGGCCTATGGCTACACCTTC. This sequence encodes CSVGAYGYTF.